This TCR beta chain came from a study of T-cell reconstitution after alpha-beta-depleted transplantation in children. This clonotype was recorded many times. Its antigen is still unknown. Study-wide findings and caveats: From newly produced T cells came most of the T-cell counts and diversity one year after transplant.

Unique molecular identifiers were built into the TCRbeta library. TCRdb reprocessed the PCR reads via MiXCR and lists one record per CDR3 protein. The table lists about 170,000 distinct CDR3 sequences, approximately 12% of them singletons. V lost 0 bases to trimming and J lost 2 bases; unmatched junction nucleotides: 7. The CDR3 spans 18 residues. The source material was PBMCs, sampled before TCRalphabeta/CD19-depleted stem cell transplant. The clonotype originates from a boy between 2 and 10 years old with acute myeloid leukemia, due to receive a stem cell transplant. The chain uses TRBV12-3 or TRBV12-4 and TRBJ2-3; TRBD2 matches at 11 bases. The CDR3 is CASSLAPGLADYTDTQYF. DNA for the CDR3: TGTGCCAGCAGTTTAGCCCCGGGACTAGCGGACTACACAGATACGCAGTATTTT.